What follows are 14 T cell receptor beta chains derived from one specimen sequenced in a study of glioma-infiltrating T cells (dated by TCRdb to about 2016). TCRdb shows the sequencer as Illumina MiSeq. The iRepertoire nested amplicon-rescue multiplex PCR (arm-PCR) platform was used to amplify TCR alpha and beta CDR3 regions from RNA. TCRdb passed the public sequencing reads through fastp at Q25 and MiXCR, retaining productive beta sequences. Rows are combined by CDR3 protein, so each entry shows the most common genes and DNA. The sample table holds about 110,000 distinct CDR3 sequences, of which under 30% were seen once. The leading ten clones occupy around 30% of the sample. Material for sequencing was glioma tissue, nonneoplastic brain tissue, or PBMCs (not recorded which). These receptors came from a human donor with low-grade glioma or glioblastoma, undergoing nonglioma brain surgery, or in good health (not recorded which).

This clonotype was seen at least ten times. This chain joins TRBV6-1 and TRBJ2-6; D remains ambiguous. This CDR3 is 15 amino acids long. CDR1 MNHNS and CDR2 SASEGT come from the germline V gene. Trimming cost V 5 bases and J 1 base, with 9 bases left between them. The CDR3 sequence: CASSFEASGANVLTF. The DNA for the CDR3 is TGTGCCAGCAGTTTTGAGGCATCTGGGGCCAACGTCCTGACTTTC.

In this sample, this clonotype turned up many times. The chain has TRBV7-2 and TRBJ1-1; the D gene is possibly TRBD1 (6 bases). V gave up 6 bases and J gave up 1 base, with 12 bases separating them. Germline V gives CDR1 SGHTA, CDR2 FQGNSA. This CDR3 region has 14 residues. The CDR3 sequence: CASRAGRGNTEAFF. The CDR3 region has the DNA TGTGCCAGCAGAGCCGGCAGGGGGAACACTGAAGCTTTCTTT.

This clonotype was observed many times. V is TRBV19 and J is TRBJ1-4, with 7 bases fitting TRBD1. The germline V gene has CDR1 LNHDA and CDR2 SQIVND (reference sequence). This CDR3 region has 12 residues. The V gene end was trimmed by 5 bases and the J gene end by 14 bases; junction bases not matched to a gene: 8. Written as DNA, the CDR3 is TGTGCCAGTAGTGATCCGGGACAGACGCTGTTTTTT. Protein sequence: CASSDPGQTLFF.

In the case of this clonotype: A much larger clone differs by one base, so this may be a read error. The J gene is TRBJ1-5, the V gene TRBV18, with 9 bases that match TRBD1. The CDR3 is made up of 15 amino acids. Germline loops: CDR1 KGHSH, CDR2 LQKENI. In DNA form, the CDR3 reads TGTGCCAGCTCAGAGGGACAGGGCAGAATCCAGCCCAAGCATTTT. Translating gives CASSEGQGRIQPKHF.

In this sample, this clonotype turned up many times. The V call is TRBV7-2, the J call TRBJ2-3; 7 nucleotides align to TRBD2. Germline CDR1 reads SGHTA; CDR2 reads FQGNSA. CDR3 length equals 17 residues. Trimming at V came to 2 bases and at J to 2 bases, leaving 10 bases not matched to a gene. The CDR3 coding sequence is TGTGCCAGCAGCTTATCAAACCAGCGGGGCCTCACAGATACGCAGTATTTT. The encoded protein is CASSLSNQRGLTDTQYF.

This chain connects TRBV19 to TRBJ2-4, with TRBD1 matching 8 bases. Germline assignment: CDR1 LNHDA and CDR2 SQIVND (reference sequence). This CDR3 has 13 residues. The V gene end was trimmed by 3 bases and the J gene end by 6 bases; junction bases not matched to a gene: 1. CDR3 sequence: CASSIRGRNIQYF. The CDR3 DNA reads TGTGCCAGTAGTATCAGGGGGCGAAACATTCAGTACTTC.

The chain links TRBV20-1 to TRBJ2-7; TRBD1 matches 8 bases. Germline CDR1 reads DFQATT; CDR2 reads SNEGSKA (reference sequence). J was trimmed by 4 bases and V by 6 bases; bases with no gene match: 11. CDR3 length: 14 amino acids. The CDR3 loop reads CSAPRGQGVYEQYF. In DNA form, the CDR3 reads TGCAGTGCACCTCGAGGACAGGGAGTTTACGAGCAGTACTTC.

In this sample, this clonotype turned up many times. V is TRBV20-1 and J is TRBJ2-7, with TRBD2 matching over 9 bases. Germline V gene sequence: CDR1 DFQATT, CDR2 SNEGSKA (reference sequence). The CDR3 is 12 residues long. V trimming: 7 bases; J trimming: 6 bases; junction bases outside the gene matches: 7. Here the CDR3 reads CSVQGTSSEQYF. The CDR3 DNA reads as TGCAGTGTCCAAGGGACTAGCTCCGAGCAGTACTTC.

The genes are TRBV12-3 or TRBV12-4 and TRBJ1-2, with 7 bases identical to TRBD1. Trimming removed 3 bases from V and 8 bases from J; junction bases left unmatched: 6. The CDR3 runs 13 residues. The CDR3 loop reads CASSFSGGGGYTF. As DNA, the CDR3 is TGTGCCAGCAGTTTCTCAGGGGGGGGAGGCTACACCTTC.

At least ten counts were recorded for this clonotype. The chain has TRBV7-2 and TRBJ1-1; D remains unclear. Trimming left V 6 bases short and J 6 bases short, with 20 bases between. The CDR3 totals 15 residues. Per germline, CDR1 SGHTA and CDR2 FQGNSA. Here the CDR3 DNA reads TGTGCCAGCAGTCACTCGATGAGGTTGATCGCTGAAGCTTTCTTT. It encodes CASSHSMRLIAEAFF.

Ten or more counts support this clonotype. The chain carries TRBV27 and TRBJ2-3; D perhaps matches TRBD2 (6 bases). CDR1 and CDR2 from the germline V gene are MNHEY and SMNVEV (reference sequence). This CDR3 has 14 amino acids. Deletions cut 4 bases from V and 5 bases from J, with 13 bases between. The CDR3, as DNA: TGTGCCAGCAGTTCGGGGGTAGCCCTAGATACGCAGTATTTT. It encodes CASSSGVALDTQYF.

A word on this clonotype: The junction differs from germline at one of its ends, possibly a read error. The chain links TRBV4-3 to TRBJ2-2, with TRBD2 matching 7 bases. The CDR3 runs to 14 residues. From germline, CDR1 is LGHNA and CDR2 YSLEER. The CDR3 DNA sequence: TGCGCCAGCAGCCGATCTAGCGGCCCTGGGGAGCCGTTTTTT. This sequence encodes CASSRSSGPGEPFF.

Only one count was recorded for this clonotype. The chain couples TRBV7-9 to TRBJ1-2; 8 nucleotides agree with TRBD1. CDR3 length equals 17 residues. CDR1 is SEHNR and CDR2 is FQNEAQ in the germline V gene (reference sequence). Trimming at V came to 11 bases and at J to 0 bases, leaving 17 bases not matched to a gene. CDR3 in amino acids: CAGQPGQARVANYGYTF. Written as DNA, the CDR3 is TGTGCCGGCCAACCGGGACAGGCGCGGGTAGCTAACTATGGCTACACCTTC.

The chain uses TRBV30 and TRBJ2-2; D is possibly TRBD1 or TRBD2 (5 bases each). The germline CDR1 and CDR2 sequences are GTSNPN and SVGIG (reference sequence). V was clipped by 0 bases and J by 12 bases, with 17 bases between them. The CDR3 covers 14 residues. The CDR3 protein is CAWSVAPRGSQLFF. In nucleotides, the CDR3 is TGTGCCTGGAGTGTAGCCCCCCGGGGCTCTCAGCTGTTTTTT.